This is a list of T cell receptor beta chains from one sample in a study of CXCR3-negative and CXCR3-positive naive CD8 T cells. TCRdb reworked the 5' RACE reads into one entry per CDR3 protein, no DNA. Reported are about 98,000 distinct CDR3 sequences; the ten largest clones contain around 0.99%. The sequencing input was naive CXCR3+ CD8+ T cells from blood. These receptors originate from a human donor in good health. Some clones in this sample may be carry-over from other donors' samples. Each CDR3 is given with its conserved first and last residue. Each record gives: V gene, J gene, CDR3 protein.

V: TRBV5-1; J: TRBJ2-1; CDR3: CASSYETGQGREQFF
V: TRBV5-6; J: TRBJ2-1; CDR3: CASTDRANSLSYNEQFF
V: TRBV4-2; J: TRBJ2-1; CDR3: CASSQEFRGGYSYNEQFF
V: TRBV4-1; J: TRBJ2-1; CDR3: CASSQTTSNYNEQFF
V: TRBV11-3; J: TRBJ2-5; CDR3: CASSPPPSSVRPEQETQYF
V: TRBV5-1; J: TRBJ2-7; CDR3: CASSMDGTYEQYF
V: TRBV10-3; J: TRBJ2-3; CDR3: CAISEVQGPDTQYF
V: TRBV6-5; J: TRBJ2-2; CDR3: CASLGVRTGELFF
V: TRBV28; J: TRBJ2-3; CDR3: CASRPTGGSITDTQYF
V: TRBV20-1; J: TRBJ1-5; CDR3: CSVERRNSNQPQHF
V: TRBV20-1; J: TRBJ1-5; CDR3: CSAREQPYSNQPQHF
V: TRBV28; J: TRBJ2-7; CDR3: CASSQGSTPYEQYF
V: TRBV5-6; J: TRBJ2-6; CDR3: CASSLKGQGAPGDGSNVLTF
V: TRBV7-9; J: TRBJ2-5; CDR3: CASSLDGMEETQYF
V: TRBV7-9; J: TRBJ2-2; CDR3: CASSFGTGANTGELFF
V: TRBV29-1; J: TRBJ2-3; CDR3: CSVVLADGTDTQYF
V: TRBV7-3; J: TRBJ2-6; CDR3: CASSSEFGSGANVLTF
V: TRBV12-3/TRBV12-4; J: TRBJ2-4; CDR3: CASSSPGLAGSDLAKNIQYF
V: TRBV9; J: TRBJ1-1; CDR3: CASSVDGTMNTEAFF
V: TRBV6-5; J: TRBJ2-3; CDR3: CASSYTGTYHTTQYF
V: TRBV25-1; J: TRBJ2-1; CDR3: CASQRTLNNEQFF
V: TRBV6-2/TRBV6-3; J: TRBJ2-3; CDR3: CASSWGRTETRTQYF
V: TRBV27; J: TRBJ1-1; CDR3: CASSDTAATEAFF
V: TRBV7-9; J: TRBJ2-7; CDR3: CASSFSADSYEQYF
V: TRBV7-2; J: TRBJ2-3; CDR3: CASSTANTDTQYF
V: TRBV28; J: TRBJ2-2; CDR3: CASSPRDRDIGELFF
V: TRBV12-3/TRBV12-4; J: TRBJ1-2; CDR3: CASSLAGVSFSNYGYTF
V: TRBV15; J: TRBJ2-5; CDR3: CATSNYRDREETQYF
V: TRBV12-3/TRBV12-4; J: TRBJ1-2; CDR3: CASSAPGTPYGYTF
V: TRBV4-1; J: TRBJ2-3; CDR3: CASSPGLAGEDTQYF
V: TRBV27; J: TRBJ2-7; CDR3: CASSLYVGYEQYF